A selection of T cell receptor beta chains follows, all from one sample in a study of blood T cell repertoires in COVID-19. This table comes from immunoSEQ multiplex PCR, and its TCRdb copy is limited to in-frame clones, with some not included. The sample records some 180,000 clones, about 80% being singletons. Specimen: peripheral blood. The receptor set was obtained from an elderly woman with acute or convalescent COVID-19. Both conserved end residues are part of each CDR3. Each record gives: V gene, clone size, D gene, J gene, CDR3 protein, CDR3 DNA. The D gene is left open where the match is weak. The size of a clone is reported for some rows only, either as once, few or many, or as a class for expanded clones.

>TRBV7-2|NA|NA|TRBJ1-1
CASRLDTLNTEAFF
TGTGCCAGCAGACTTGACACCCTGAACACTGAAGCTTTCTTT
>TRBV20-1|NA|TRBD1|TRBJ2-7
CSAQGAYEQYF
TGCAGTGCGCAGGGGGCCTACGAGCAGTACTTC
>TRBV12-3/TRBV12-4|NA|NA|TRBJ2-7
CASSLVEGSEQYF
TGTGCCAGCAGTTTAGTGGAGGGGAGTGAGCAGTACTTC
>TRBV28|NA|TRBD1|TRBJ1-2
CASRERDRVRGYTF
TGTGCCAGCAGGGAGAGGGACAGGGTACGAGGCTACACCTTC
>TRBV5-1|few|TRBD1|TRBJ1-2
CASSLTGGGYGYTF
TGCGCCAGCAGCTTGACAGGGGGCGGCTATGGCTACACCTTC
>TRBV5-1|NA|NA|TRBJ2-3
CASSLDVKQVDTQYF
TGCGCCAGCAGCTTGGACGTAAAACAGGTAGATACGCAGTATTTT
>TRBV19|NA|TRBD1|TRBJ2-5
CASSRTGELETQYF
TGTGCCAGTAGCCGGACAGGGGAATTGGAGACCCAGTACTTC
>TRBV7-2|NA|TRBD2|TRBJ2-5
CASSSGLAGAPQYF
TGTGCCAGCAGCTCGGGACTAGCGGGAGCTCCCCAGTACTTC
>TRBV30|NA|TRBD1|TRBJ1-6
CAWAGQGNSPLHF
TGTGCCTGGGCTGGACAGGGCAATTCACCCCTCCACTTT
>TRBV5-8|NA|TRBD2|TRBJ2-3
CASSLYGLAGVDTQYF
TGTGCCAGCAGCTTGTACGGTTTAGCGGGGGTCGATACGCAGTATTTT
>TRBV30|NA|TRBD1|TRBJ1-4
CALRDRDEKLFF
TGTGCCCTACGGGACAGGGATGAAAAACTGTTTTTT
>TRBV3-1/TRBV3-2|NA|NA|TRBJ1-4
CASRGATNEKLFF
TGTGCCAGCAGAGGGGCTACTAATGAAAAACTGTTTTTT
>TRBV5-1|NA|NA|TRBJ2-7
CASSFVGENEQYF
TGCGCCAGCAGCTTCGTTGGGGAGAACGAGCAGTACTTC
>TRBV5-4|NA|NA|TRBJ1-1
CASSLPGGYTEAFF
TGTGCCAGCAGCCTCCCCGGGGGGTACACTGAAGCTTTCTTT
>TRBV5-6|NA|NA|TRBJ1-2
CASSGGVFEYGYTF
TGTGCCAGCAGCGGGGGGGTTTTTGAATATGGCTACACCTTC
>TRBV29-1|NA|TRBD2|TRBJ2-1
CSGGTSEIYNEQFF
TGCAGCGGGGGGACTAGCGAGATTTACAATGAGCAGTTCTTC
>TRBV5-1|NA|NA|TRBJ2-5
CASSSALGGALETQYF
TGCGCCAGCAGCTCCGCCCTGGGGGGGGCTCTGGAGACCCAGTACTTC